A selection of T cell receptor beta chains follows, all from one sample in a study of control samples from healthy donors and cancer patients. TCRdb's table, derived via immunoSEQ multiplex PCR, lists solely in-frame clones and lacks some. Here the sample spans about 120,000 clones, approximately 87% being singletons. Sequencing was carried out using blood. These receptors were collected from a man aged 25 to 45 in good health. CDR3s include the opening cysteine and the closing phenylalanine or tryptophan. A D gene is named only where the DNA matches it firmly. Some rows mark clone size as missing; the rest say once, few, many or name a class of expanded clone.

abundance,d_gene,j_gene,v_gene,CDR3nt,CDR3aa
-,-,TRBJ2-7,TRBV7-9,TGTGCCAGCAGCTTTCCCGGGTTCGGCTACGAGCAGTACTTC,CASSFPGFGYEQYF
-,-,TRBJ2-2,TRBV19,TGTGCCAGTAGTATAGGCACACAAATAAACACCGGGGAGCTGTTTTTT,CASSIGTQINTGELFF
-,TRBD1,TRBJ2-3,TRBV5-8,TGTGCCAGCAGCCCGGGACAGGGAACGGGCACAGATACGCAGTATTTT,CASSPGQGTGTDTQYF
-,-,TRBJ1-1,TRBV4-2,TGTGCCAGCAGCCCCCCGAGCCTCATGAACACTGAAGCTTTCTTT,CASSPPSLMNTEAFF
once,-,TRBJ2-2,TRBV5-1,TGCGCCAGCAGCTGGGGAGCTACCGGGGAGCTGTTTTTT,CASSWGATGELFF
-,-,TRBJ2-7,TRBV19,TGTGCCAGTAGTATAGCCCTGGGGCGAAGGGCCGAGCAGTACTTC,CASSIALGRRAEQYF
-,TRBD1,TRBJ1-2,TRBV30,TGTGCCTGGAGCGATGGACAGGGGAGGTACTATGGCTACACCTTC,CAWSDGQGRYYGYTF
-,-,TRBJ1-6,TRBV3-1/TRBV3-2,TGTGCCAGCAGCCAAGACCGGGCCGGGGGTTCACCCCTCCACTTT,CASSQDRAGGSPLHF
-,-,TRBJ1-5,TRBV3-1/TRBV3-2,TGTGCCAGCAGCCAAGATATGAATCAGCCCCAGCATTTT,CASSQDMNQPQHF
-,-,TRBJ1-2,TRBV7-8,TGTGCCAGCAGCTTAGGTGGATCGGGGGGCGCGAGGGTCGGCGGCTACACCTTC,CASSLGGSGGARVGGYTF
-,-,TRBJ1-1,TRBV5-5,TGTGCCAGCAGCTTTCGGGTTCTGAACACTGAAGCTTTCTTT,CASSFRVLNTEAFF
-,-,TRBJ1-3,TRBV25-1,TGTGCCAGCAGTGGTAGGGGCTCTGGAAACACCATATATTTT,CASSGRGSGNTIYF
-,TRBD1,TRBJ1-2,TRBV19,TGTGCCAGTAGCAGGGGGCGCGGAGACTATGGCTACACCTTC,CASSRGRGDYGYTF
few,TRBD1,TRBJ1-5,TRBV4-2,TGTGCCAGCAGCCCCCGGACAGGGGGGGGGTTCCAGCCCCAGCATTTT,CASSPRTGGGFQPQHF
-,-,TRBJ2-1,TRBV7-8,TGTGCCAGCAGCCCTCCTACTACCTCGGGGTGGAATGAGCAGTTCTTC,CASSPPTTSGWNEQFF
-,-,TRBJ1-6,TRBV6-6,TGTGCCAGCAGTTGGCCGAACACCCGAAGAGGATCACCCCTCCACTTT,CASSWPNTRRGSPLHF
once,-,TRBJ1-1,TRBV4-1,TGCGCCAGCAGCAAAGAGGAGGTGGTACGCGGGCGTCATGCCTTGAACACTGAAGCTTTCTTT,CASSKEEVVRGRHALNTEAFF
-,-,TRBJ2-5,TRBV14,TGTGCCAGCAGCCTCATCGGAGCCAGGGAGACCCAGTACTTC,CASSLIGARETQYF
few,-,TRBJ1-1,TRBV12-3/TRBV12-4,TGTGCCAGCAGTTTCCGTGATCGCACTGAAGCTTTCTTT,CASSFRDRTEAFF
-,-,TRBJ2-3,TRBV18,TGTGCCAGCTCACCATACTCCGGCGGCACAGATACGCAGTATTTT,CASSPYSGGTDTQYF
-,TRBD1,TRBJ2-6,TRBV10-1,TGCGCCAGCAGGAGACAGGGGTCGTTCTCTGGGGCCAACGTCCTGACTTTC,CASRRQGSFSGANVLTF
-,-,TRBJ2-7,TRBV7-9,TGTGCCAGCAGCTTAGGGGTGACTGGAGGGGCCTACGAGCAGTACTTC,CASSLGVTGGAYEQYF
-,-,TRBJ1-5,TRBV18,TGTGCCAGCTCACCTCAGGCGAATAGCAATCAGCCCCAGCATTTT,CASSPQANSNQPQHF
-,TRBD1,TRBJ2-5,TRBV15,TGTGCCACCAGCAGAGACCAGGGGGTGACCCAGTACTTC,CATSRDQGVTQYF
few,TRBD1,TRBJ2-1,TRBV24-1,TGTGCCACCAGTGCCGTGGGACAGGGCGTCGACAATGAGCAGTTCTTC,CATSAVGQGVDNEQFF
-,-,TRBJ2-5,TRBV7-7,TGTGCCAGCAGCTCGCCGGGGGAGACCCAGTACTTC,CASSSPGETQYF
-,-,TRBJ2-7,TRBV27,TGTGCCAGCAGTCCAAAGGGGGGTAGCTACGAGCAGTACTTC,CASSPKGGSYEQYF
-,-,TRBJ2-1,TRBV18,TGTGCCAGCTCACCACAGGAAAGGAGATTCTACAATGAGCAGTTCTTC,CASSPQERRFYNEQFF
few,-,TRBJ2-2,TRBV4-1,TGCGCCAGCAGCCAAGGTCTCCTTGGGACAACGAACACCGGGGAGCTGTTTTTT,CASSQGLLGTTNTGELFF
once,-,TRBJ1-3,TRBV15,TGTGCCACCAGCAGAGGACGGGGAGGTGGAAACACCATATATTTT,CATSRGRGGGNTIYF
-,-,TRBJ1-4,TRBV5-1,TGCGCCAGCAGCTTAGATGTGGTCGGGGAAAAACTGTTTTTT,CASSLDVVGEKLFF
-,-,TRBJ1-1,TRBV29-1,TGCAGCGTTGGGATGAACACTGAAGCTTTCTTT,CSVGMNTEAFF
-,TRBD1,TRBJ1-2,TRBV28,TGTGCCAGCAGTTTACTAGCAGGGGGAATAGGTGGCTACACCTTC,CASSLLAGGIGGYTF
-,TRBD1,TRBJ1-6,TRBV7-6,TGTGCCAGCACCATCGGGACAGGGGTATCACCCCTCCACTTT,CASTIGTGVSPLHF
-,TRBD1,TRBJ1-6,TRBV5-4,TGTGCCAGCAGCCAAGGACAGGGGAAGGGTTCACCCCTCCACTTT,CASSQGQGKGSPLHF
-,-,TRBJ1-6,TRBV12-3/TRBV12-4,TGTGCCAGCAGTTTAAACTCTCTCTCACCCCTCCACTTT,CASSLNSLSPLHF
medium-sized,-,TRBJ2-5,TRBV19,TGTGCCAGTACCCCACAGGGATTAAACCAAGAGACCCAGTACTTC,CASTPQGLNQETQYF
-,-,TRBJ1-6,TRBV6-4,TGTGCCAGCAGTGAGCCAGGAGGACCCCTCCACTTT,CASSEPGGPLHF
-,TRBD2,TRBJ2-7,TRBV29-1,TGCAGCGTAGGACTAGCTTTTGAGTCCTACGAGCAGTACTTC,CSVGLAFESYEQYF
few,-,TRBJ1-6,TRBV2,TGTGCCATTAGTGACAGAAGTAATTCACCCCTCCACTTT,CAISDRSNSPLHF
-,-,TRBJ1-1,TRBV18,TGTGCCAGCTCACCAACAGGCATGAACACTGAAGCTTTCTTT,CASSPTGMNTEAFF
-,TRBD1,TRBJ1-1,TRBV25-1,TGTGCCAGCAGTGCCGGACAGGGTTTGGACACTGAAGCTTTCTTT,CASSAGQGLDTEAFF
-,TRBD1,TRBJ2-5,TRBV12-3/TRBV12-4,TGTGCCAGCGGACAGGGAAGGAAGACCCAGTACTTC,CASGQGRKTQYF